This T cell receptor beta chain derives from a study of blood T cell repertoires in COVID-19. Study background: Italy, Spain and the United States were the sources of the convalescent and acute COVID-19 samples. Sources were T cells, B-cell-depleted T cells, or PBMCs; the material itself was cDNA or gDNA.

V trimming: 5 bases; J trimming: 0 bases; junction bases outside the gene matches: 4. This CDR3 is 16 amino acids long. Germline CDR1 MGHRA, CDR2 YSYEKL. Sequenced by immunoSEQ multiplex PCR; TCRdb stores in-frame clones only, minus some. The sample records approximately 150,000 clones, approximately 86% being singletons. The chain links TRBV4-1 to TRBJ2-2, with 9 bases fitting TRBD2. This receptor was obtained from a woman aged 60-75 years who had recovered from COVID-19. The sample comprised peripheral blood. The CDR3 DNA is TGCGCCAGCAGCGCCAGACTAGCGGCGAACACCGGGGAGCTGTTTTTT. This sequence encodes CASSARLAANTGELFF.